What follows are 17 T cell receptor beta chains derived from one specimen sequenced in a study of T cell responses to AZD1222 COVID-19 vaccine. Here immunoSEQ multiplex PCR was the method, and the copy in TCRdb shows in-frame clones only, minus some. The sample has around 61,000 clones; over 75% are singletons. The sample was peripheral blood, taken on day 0 of AZD1222 vaccination. The receptor source for this set is an adult in good health.

By its share, this clone is large. The chain joins TRBV27 to TRBJ2-7, with D maybe TRBD1 (6 bases). Germline V gene data show CDR1 as MNHEY and CDR2 as SMNVEV (reference sequence). CDR3 length equals 14 residues. Deletions cut 9 bases from V and 2 bases from J, with 17 bases between. The CDR3 DNA follows: TGTGCCAGTTGTAAACAGGGTATTCCCTACGAGCAGTACTTC. Translation: CASCKQGIPYEQYF.

CDR3 DNA: TGTGCCAGCAGCGGACAGGGAGCTAACTATGGCTACACCTTC. Its translation is CASSGQGANYGYTF. V gene TRBV7-8 combines with J gene TRBJ1-2; 8 nucleotides match TRBD1. Trimming cost V 5 bases and J 0 bases; bases outside gene matches: 2. The CDR3 runs 14 residues. The germline V gene has CDR1 SGHVS and CDR2 FQNEAQ. Using reference TRBV7-8 and TRBJ1-2 for the parts outside the CDR3, the full variable domain is GAGVSQSPRYKVAKRGQDVALRCDPISGHVSLFWYQQALGQGPEFLTYFQNEAQLDKSGLPSDRFFAERPEGSVSTLKIQRTQQEDSAVYLCASSGQGANYGYTFGSGTRLTVV.

This chain connects TRBV6-5 to TRBJ1-2; 7 bases agree with TRBD1. V lost 5 bases and J lost 4; bases outside the gene matches: 7. CDR1 is MNHEY, CDR2 SVGAGI, per germline. This CDR3 region has 14 residues. The CDR3 protein is CASSNGQVVYGYTF. In nucleotides, the CDR3 is TGTGCCAGCAGTAATGGACAGGTAGTCTATGGCTACACCTTC.

This clone came up a few times. The chain joins TRBV19 to TRBJ2-5; possibly TRBD1 for D (5 bases). This CDR3 region has 14 residues. Looked up from germline, CDR1 is LNHDA and CDR2 is SQIVND (reference sequence). V shed 5 bases and J shed 0 bases, with 10 bases lying between them. For the CDR3, the DNA is TGTGCCAGTAGTTTCGCAGGGTACCAAGAGACCCAGTACTTC. This encodes CASSFAGYQETQYF. Supplemented by reference TRBV19 and TRBJ2-5, the full variable domain reads DGGITQSPKYLFRKEGQNVTLSCEQNLNHDAMYWYRQDPGQGLRLIYYSQIVNDFQKGDIAEGYSVSREKKESFPLTVTSAQKNPTAFYLCASSFAGYQETQYFGPGTRLLVL.

This clone occurred once. The rearrangement uses TRBV24-1 and TRBJ2-5; 7 nucleotides agree with TRBD1. CDR3 length equals 16 residues. Trimming took 1 base from V and 5 from J; bases not matched to a gene: 9. Germline V gene sequence: CDR1 KGHDR, CDR2 SFDVKD. In nucleotides, the CDR3 is TGTGCCACCAGTGATTTAGACAGGGTGGGCGAGGAGACCCAGTACTTC. Amino acids: CATSDLDRVGEETQYF.

The table lists this clone with a few counts. V gene TRBV7-6 combines with J gene TRBJ1-4, with D perhaps TRBD1 (6 bases). In germline, CDR1 is SGHVS, CDR2 FNYEAQ. The CDR3 is 15 residues long. With 0 bases removed from V and 7 bases from J, the gap between germline ends came to 12 bases. The CDR3 DNA reads as TGTGCCAGCAGCTTAGCAGGCACAGGGAGTGAAAAACTGTTTTTT. Translated: CASSLAGTGSEKLFF.

This clone was recorded only once. The chain employs TRBV19 and TRBJ1-4; D is ambiguous. V lost 3 bases, J lost 8 bases, and 16 bases lay in between. Germline loops: CDR1 LNHDA, CDR2 SQIVND (reference sequence). The CDR3 loop spans 15 amino acids. The CDR3 spells CASSILTPGGEKLFF. The CDR3 coding sequence is TGTGCCAGTAGTATCCTGACCCCCGGCGGGGAAAAACTGTTTTTT.

V is TRBV5-6 and J is TRBJ2-5; D is possibly TRBD1 (6 bases). The CDR3 is 14 amino acids. CDR1 and CDR2 from the germline V gene are SGHDT and YYEEEE. V lost 2 bases and J lost 3, with 11 bases in between. The DNA for the CDR3 is TGTGCCAGCAGCTTTACAGGGAGCAAAGAGACCCAGTACTTC. Amino acid sequence: CASSFTGSKETQYF. The full variable domain, rest sourced from reference TRBV5-6 and TRBJ2-5, is DAGVTQSPTHLIKTRGQQVTLRCSPKSGHDTVSWYQQALGQGPQFIFQYYEEEERQRGNFPDRFSGHQFPNYSSELNVNALLLGDSALYLCASSFTGSKETQYFGPGTRLLVL.

V usage is TRBV18 and J usage is TRBJ1-2, with D unclear. Looked up from germline, CDR1 is KGHSH and CDR2 is LQKENI. Trimming cost V 2 bases and J 8 bases, with 12 bases left between them. The CDR3 spans 13 residues. The CDR3 reads CASSPIDRWGYTF. The CDR3 region has the DNA TGTGCCAGCTCACCAATAGATAGGTGGGGCTACACCTTC.

The chain joins TRBV14 to TRBJ2-3; D is unclear. This CDR3 has 16 residues. Germline assignment: CDR1 SGHDN and CDR2 FVKESK. Trimming shortened V by 0 bases and J by 1 base, and 11 bases separated the two germline ends. CDR3 loop: CASSQELRGGTDTQYF. CDR3 DNA: TGTGCCAGCAGCCAAGAATTACGAGGTGGCACAGATACGCAGTATTTT.

V usage is TRBV28 and J usage is TRBJ1-5; D gene ambiguous. Germline V CDR1 and CDR2: MDHEN, SYDVKM. Trimming pared 8 bases from V and 6 bases from J, leaving 20 bases between. The CDR3 is made up of 15 amino acids. The chain's CDR3 is CASGLSVTWVQPQHF. CDR3 in DNA: TGTGCCAGCGGCTTGTCGGTAACATGGGTTCAGCCCCAGCATTTT.

This chain joins TRBV9 and TRBJ2-1; the D is unclear. Germline V CDR1 and CDR2: SGDLS, YYNGEE. CDR3 length equals 14 residues. V shed 0 bases and J shed 7 bases, with 11 bases lying between them. The CDR3 coding sequence is TGTGCCAGCAGCGTAGCTGTGATTTCGAATGAGCAGTTCTTC. Protein sequence: CASSVAVISNEQFF.

The chain uses TRBV19 and TRBJ1-6; the D is unclear. V lost 5 bases and J 8 bases, leaving 13 bases between the germline ends. Germline loops: CDR1 LNHDA, CDR2 SQIVND (reference sequence). CDR3 size: 14 residues. The CDR3 nucleotides are TGTGCCAGTAGTGGGCCAGTTCGGGATTCACCCCTCCACTTT. Residues: CASSGPVRDSPLHF.

The chain links TRBV7-8 to TRBJ2-3; D ambiguous. Germline-derived CDR1 and CDR2 are SGHVS and FQNEAQ. V lost 5 bases to trimming and J lost 2 bases, with 14 bases between them. The CDR3 loop spans 15 amino acids. CDR3 loop: CASSPEALLTDTQYF. CDR3 in DNA: TGTGCCAGCAGCCCCGAGGCCCTCCTCACAGATACGCAGTATTTT.

The chain carries TRBV5-5 and TRBJ2-2; 15 bases are a match to TRBD2. The germline V gene encodes CDR1 SGHKS and CDR2 YYEKEE (reference sequence). This CDR3 contains 18 residues. V lost 4 bases and J lost 0; bases outside the gene matches: 4. The CDR3: CASSLGLAGGPNTGELFF. CDR3 bases: TGTGCCAGCAGCCTCGGACTAGCGGGGGGGCCGAACACCGGGGAGCTGTTTTTT.

The chain carries TRBV6-5 and TRBJ2-7; 9 bases line up with TRBD1. The CDR3 is 13 amino acids. In germline, CDR1 is MNHEY, CDR2 SVGAGI. The trim removed 6 bases at V and 7 bases at J, leaving 7 bases unmatched. The CDR3 coding sequence is TGTGCCAGCAGCCGAACAGGGGGCAGGGAGCAGTACTTC. Residues: CASSRTGGREQYF.

This chain uses TRBV28 with TRBJ2-7, with D hard to call. Germline V CDR1 and CDR2: MDHEN, SYDVKM. This CDR3 is built from 12 residues. Trimming cost V 3 bases and J 3 bases, with 6 bases left between them. The CDR3 sequence is CASSFQFYEQYF. DNA for the CDR3: TGTGCCAGCAGTTTTCAGTTCTACGAGCAGTACTTC.